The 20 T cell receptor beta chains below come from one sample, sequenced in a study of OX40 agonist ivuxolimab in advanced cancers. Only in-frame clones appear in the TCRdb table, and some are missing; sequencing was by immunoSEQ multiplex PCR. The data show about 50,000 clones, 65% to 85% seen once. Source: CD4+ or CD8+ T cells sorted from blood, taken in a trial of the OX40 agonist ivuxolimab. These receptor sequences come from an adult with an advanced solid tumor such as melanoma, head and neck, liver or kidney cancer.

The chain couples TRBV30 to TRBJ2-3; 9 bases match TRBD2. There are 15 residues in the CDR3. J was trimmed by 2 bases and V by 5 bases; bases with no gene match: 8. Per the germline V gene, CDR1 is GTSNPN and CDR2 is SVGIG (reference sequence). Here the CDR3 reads CAWGHLAGVTDTQYF. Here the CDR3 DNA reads TGTGCCTGGGGACACTTAGCGGGGGTCACAGATACGCAGTATTTT.

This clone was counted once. The CDR3 sequence: CASSPLGGEAFF. The CDR3 DNA reads TGTGCCAGCAGTCCCCTTGGCGGGGAAGCTTTCTTT. The chain carries TRBV28 and TRBJ1-1; no reliable D call. V lost 5 bases and J lost 8, with 12 bases in between. This CDR3 region has 12 residues. Germline V gene data show CDR1 as MDHEN and CDR2 as SYDVKM.

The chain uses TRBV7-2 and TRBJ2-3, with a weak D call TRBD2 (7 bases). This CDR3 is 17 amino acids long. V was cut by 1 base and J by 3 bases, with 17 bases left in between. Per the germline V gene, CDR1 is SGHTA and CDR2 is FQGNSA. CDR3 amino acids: CASSLDGGGPRTDTQYF. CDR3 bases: TGTGCCAGCAGCTTAGACGGCGGGGGCCCCCGGACAGATACGCAGTATTTT.

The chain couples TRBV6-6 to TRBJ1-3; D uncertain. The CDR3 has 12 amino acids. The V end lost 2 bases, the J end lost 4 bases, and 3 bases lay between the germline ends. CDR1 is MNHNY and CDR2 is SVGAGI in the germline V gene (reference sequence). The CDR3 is CASSYEGNTIYF. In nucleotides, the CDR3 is TGTGCCAGCAGTTACGAGGGAAACACCATATATTTT.

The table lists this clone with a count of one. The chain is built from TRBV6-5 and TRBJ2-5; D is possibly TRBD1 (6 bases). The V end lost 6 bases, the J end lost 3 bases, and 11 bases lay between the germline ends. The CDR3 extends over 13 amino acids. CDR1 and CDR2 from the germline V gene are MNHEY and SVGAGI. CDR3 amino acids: CASRPRQEETQYF. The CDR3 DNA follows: TGTGCCAGCAGACCTCGACAGGAAGAGACCCAGTACTTC.

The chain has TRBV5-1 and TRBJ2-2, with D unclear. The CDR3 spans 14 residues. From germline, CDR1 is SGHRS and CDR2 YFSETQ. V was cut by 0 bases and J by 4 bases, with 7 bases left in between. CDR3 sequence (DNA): TGCGCCAGCAGCTTGGCCTCGGGCACCGGGGAGCTGTTTTTT. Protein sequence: CASSLASGTGELFF. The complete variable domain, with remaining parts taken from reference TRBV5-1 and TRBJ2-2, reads KAGVTQTPRYLIKTRGQQVTLSCSPISGHRSVSWYQQTPGQGLQFLFEYFSETQRNKGNFPGRFSGRQFSNSRSEMNVSTLELGDSALYLCASSLASGTGELFFGEGSRLTVL.

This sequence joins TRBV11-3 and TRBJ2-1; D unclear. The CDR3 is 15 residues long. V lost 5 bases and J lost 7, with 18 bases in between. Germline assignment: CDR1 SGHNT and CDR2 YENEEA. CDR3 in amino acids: CASSNTETSTNEQFF. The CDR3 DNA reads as TGTGCCAGCAGCAATACAGAGACCTCCACGAATGAGCAGTTCTTC.

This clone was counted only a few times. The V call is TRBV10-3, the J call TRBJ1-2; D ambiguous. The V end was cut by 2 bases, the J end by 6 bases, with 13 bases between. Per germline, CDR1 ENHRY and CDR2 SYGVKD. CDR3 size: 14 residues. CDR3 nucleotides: TGTGCCATCAGTGAGAGGACGGGTGGTGATGGCTACACCTTC. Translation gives CAISERTGGDGYTF.

This CDR3 reads CASSYNEKLFF. In DNA form, the CDR3 reads TGTGCCAGCAGCTATAATGAAAAACTGTTTTTT. The chain uses TRBV5-5 and TRBJ1-4; unclear D gene. Germline V CDR1 and CDR2: SGHKS, YYEKEE (reference sequence). CDR3 length: 11 residues. The V end lost 3 bases, the J end lost 4 bases, and 1 base lay between the germline ends.

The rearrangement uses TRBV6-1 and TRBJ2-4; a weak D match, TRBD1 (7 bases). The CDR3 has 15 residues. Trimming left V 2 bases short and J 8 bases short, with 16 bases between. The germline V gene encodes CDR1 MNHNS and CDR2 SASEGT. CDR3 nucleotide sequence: TGTGCCAGCAGTGAAACAGGGGTGGGGGGATACATTCAGTACTTC. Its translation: CASSETGVGGYIQYF.

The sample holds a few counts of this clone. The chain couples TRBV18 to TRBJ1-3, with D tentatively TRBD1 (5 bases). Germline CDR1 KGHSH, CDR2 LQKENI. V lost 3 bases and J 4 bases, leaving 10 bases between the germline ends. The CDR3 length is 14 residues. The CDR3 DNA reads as TGTGCCAGCTCACCGACAGAATGGGGAAACACCATATATTTT. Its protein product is CASSPTEWGNTIYF.

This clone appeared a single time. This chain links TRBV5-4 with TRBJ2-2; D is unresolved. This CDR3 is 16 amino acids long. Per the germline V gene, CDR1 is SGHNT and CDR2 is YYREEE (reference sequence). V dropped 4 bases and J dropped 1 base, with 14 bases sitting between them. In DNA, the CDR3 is TGTGCCAGCAGCCCTAGGGCCCCAGGGAACACCGGGGAGCTGTTTTTT. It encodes CASSPRAPGNTGELFF.

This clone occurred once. CDR3: CASSYGTGSSSYEQYF. The CDR3 DNA reads as TGTGCCAGCAGTTACGGGACAGGGTCTAGCTCCTACGAGCAGTACTTC. The V call is TRBV6-5, the J call TRBJ2-7, with 9 positions matching TRBD1. CDR3 length: 16 residues. Germline values: CDR1 MNHEY, CDR2 SVGAGI. V shed 2 bases, J shed 0 bases, and the junction held 5 bases outside the gene matches.

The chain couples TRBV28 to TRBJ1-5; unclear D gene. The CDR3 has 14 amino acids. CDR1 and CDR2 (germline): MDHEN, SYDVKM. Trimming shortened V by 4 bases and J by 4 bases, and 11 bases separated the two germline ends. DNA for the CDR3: TGTGCCAGCAGTTCCCAGGTGATAAATCAGCCCCAGCATTTT. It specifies CASSSQVINQPQHF.

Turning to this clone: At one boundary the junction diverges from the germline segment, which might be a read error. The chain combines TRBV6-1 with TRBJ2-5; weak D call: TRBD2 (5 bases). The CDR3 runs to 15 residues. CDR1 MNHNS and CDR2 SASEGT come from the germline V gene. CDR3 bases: TGTGCCAGCAGAGAAGCGGATACCCGCACGGAGACCCAGTACTTC. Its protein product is CASREADTRTETQYF.

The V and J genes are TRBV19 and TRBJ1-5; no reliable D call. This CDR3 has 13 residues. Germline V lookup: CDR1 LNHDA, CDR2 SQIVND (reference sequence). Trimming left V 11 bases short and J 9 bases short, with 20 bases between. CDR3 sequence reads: CAGTAGLEGPQHF. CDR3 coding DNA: TGTGCCGGTACGGCGGGTTTGGAAGGGCCCCAGCATTTT.

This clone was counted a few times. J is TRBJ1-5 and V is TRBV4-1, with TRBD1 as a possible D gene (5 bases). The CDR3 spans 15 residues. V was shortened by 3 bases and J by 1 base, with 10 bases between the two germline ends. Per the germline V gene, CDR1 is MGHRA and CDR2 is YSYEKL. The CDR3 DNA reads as TGCGCCAGCAGCCAGGCCCAGGGAAGCAATCAGCCCCAGCATTTT. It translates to CASSQAQGSNQPQHF.

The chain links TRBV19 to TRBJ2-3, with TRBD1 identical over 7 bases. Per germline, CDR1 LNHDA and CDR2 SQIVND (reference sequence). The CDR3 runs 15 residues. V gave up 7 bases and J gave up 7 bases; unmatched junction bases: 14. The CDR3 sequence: CASTTMGQNFHTQYF. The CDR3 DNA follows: TGTGCCAGTACTACAATGGGACAGAATTTCCATACGCAGTATTTT.

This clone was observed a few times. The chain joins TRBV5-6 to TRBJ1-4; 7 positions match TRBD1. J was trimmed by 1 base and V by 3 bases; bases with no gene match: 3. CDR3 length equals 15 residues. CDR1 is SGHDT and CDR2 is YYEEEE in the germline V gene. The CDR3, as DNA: TGTGCCAGCAGCTCGACAGGGCTAACTAATGAAAAACTGTTTTTT. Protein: CASSSTGLTNEKLFF.

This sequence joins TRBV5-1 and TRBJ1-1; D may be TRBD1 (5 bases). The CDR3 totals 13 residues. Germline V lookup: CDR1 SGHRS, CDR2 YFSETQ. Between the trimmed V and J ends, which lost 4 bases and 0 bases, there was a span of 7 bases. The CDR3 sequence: CASSPGVNTEAFF. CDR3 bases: TGCGCCAGCAGCCCGGGGGTGAACACTGAAGCTTTCTTT.